This entry features one TCR beta chain sequence. No antigen is known for it. Per-base quality was not reported, and no clone a single base away is much larger than it. The CDR3 contains 15 residues, cysteine and phenylalanine counted. Only the CDR3 part of the read is kept: 45 bases, read in frame from the first base. The germline V gene gives CDR1 as MNHEY and CDR2 as SVGAGI. Trimmed from V: 2 bases; trimmed from J: 3 bases; junction bases lacking a gene match: 7. The library relied on RACE. Sequencing took place on a NextSeq 500. Library preparation attached unique molecular identifiers to individual cDNA molecules for quantitative, reproducible TCR counting. For every blood RNA sample, sequencing covered both the TCR alpha and TCR beta chains. The source study handled its data this way. The median number of TCRs per sample was around 96,000, ranging from 23,224 to 690,600. The Decombinator software suite was used to annotate V, J and CDR3 in the TCR reads. For PS versus PT1 abundance plots, all samples were subsampled to the same number of TCRs (28,000). Expanded TCRs were defined as absent before sensitization and observed at least eight times at the 2-week time point. TCRdb's own reprocessing of the public reads used fastp at Q25 and MiXCR and kept productive beta chains. Each entry merges the rows of one CDR3 protein and shows their most common DNA and genes. In this record, the V and J calls reflect TCRdb's handling and not the investigators' own analysis. This sample gives about 82,000 distinct CDR3 sequences in total; about 10% of them show up just once. Less than 6.5% of the sample is taken by the ten largest.

The data originate from a study of human T cells and chemical hapten exposure (dated by TCRdb to about 2021). A note on the overall study: For sensitization, 2% DPC in acetone was applied to a roughly 2 cm by roughly 2 cm area of upper inner arm skin. Throughout the study period of 20 to 30 weeks, patients also received therapeutic DPC doses to the scalp every week. Libraries were pooled for sequencing, and per-sample TCR yields varied mainly because of small differences in library volumes within the pool. In alopecia patients, the study followed how the peripheral blood TCR repertoire changed in vivo over primary and secondary sensitization to diphenylcyclopropenone (DPC), a hapten. Nearly 30 alopecia patients gave blood for TCR sequencing at one to four time points (pre-sensitization, 2, 6 and 24 weeks). The patient cohort, mostly female, included alopecia areata with under or over 50% scalp involvement, alopecia totalis and alopecia universalis. Patient blood was sampled pre-sensitization (week 0) and at 2, 6 and about 24 weeks after DPC sensitization. Patch testing was done on the upper back using Finn chambers containing 0.01% DPC, and results were scored after 6 days according to International Contact Dermatitis Research Group standards. Beyond this particular receptor, the publication reports: No change with DPC sensitization was found in the number of TCRs above 1 in 1000 frequency, and no evidence of global repertoire structure alterations was found. Compared with pre-sensitization or healthy control sets, expanded TCRs formed significantly more large CDR3 similarity clusters, which is consistent with antigen-driven responses. Repeated subsampling changed both the strength of the expansion versus patch-test correlation and the threshold at which the correlation became significant. Because all patients had alopecia, a presumed autoimmune disease, the immune response of the patients might differ from that of healthy individuals. Patch test score was positively correlated with the number of PT1 expanded TCRs, with significance at thresholds 8, 16 and 32 but not at 4.

The time point tag for this specimen amounts to: patch test 2, 6 weeks after DPC sensitization. The treatment or condition label for this specimen denotes: therapeutic diphenylcyclopropenone sensitization with weekly scalp DPC. At every patch-test visit, the blood draw took place before the patch test was put on. Patients were eligible if aged 18 to 70, diagnosed with alopecia and judged suitable for DPC therapy, and pregnant patients were excluded. Total RNA was extracted from unfractionated whole blood that had been collected in Tempus Blood RNA tubes. This TCR was recovered from a woman between 50 and 59 years old with alopecia areata. Some clones in this sample may be carry-over from other donors' samples. Source: whole blood, taken in connection with sensitization to the hapten diphenylcyclopropenone (DPC). Recombination joined TRBV6-5 with TRBJ2-7, and TRBD1 matches 7 of the central bases. CDR3 sequence: CASSYAPTGSYEQYF. The sequenced DNA: TGTGCCAGCAGTTACGCACCGACAGGGAGCTACGAGCAGTACTTC.